The 26 T cell receptor beta chains in this list originate from one sample, sequenced in a study of cytomegalovirus exposure and HLA in healthy donors. Researchers ran the PCR with 60 Vbeta and 13 Jbeta primers. TCRdb's table, derived via immunoSEQ multiplex PCR, lists solely in-frame clones and lacks some. The table has about 160,000 clones, over 70% seen once. Sequencing was performed on PBMCs. The receptor source for this set is a woman aged 45-59 years in good health and CMV-seropositive.

V gene TRBV7-7 combines with J gene TRBJ2-3, with 10 bases that match TRBD2. Per the germline V gene, CDR1 is SSHAT and CDR2 is FNYEAQ (reference sequence). Unmatched junction bases numbered 3, after V lost 3 bases and J lost 6 bases. There are 14 residues in the CDR3. CDR3: CASSLGAGGDTQYF. The CDR3 DNA sequence: TGTGCCAGCAGCTTGGGAGCGGGGGGGGATACGCAGTATTTT.

This clone was recorded once. One end of the junction is discordant with germline, which a read error may explain. The chain is built from TRBV13 and TRBJ1-1; D is possibly TRBD1 (6 bases). The germline gives CDR1 PRHDT, CDR2 FYEKMQ (reference sequence). The CDR3 is 15 amino acids. The CDR3 here is CASSFSGTSDTGAFF. Written as DNA, the CDR3 is TGTGCCAGCAGCTTCTCTGGGACAAGCGACACTGGAGCTTTCTTT.

The chain combines TRBV5-6 with TRBJ1-6, with 8 bases identical to TRBD1. The germline V gene encodes CDR1 SGHDT and CDR2 YYEEEE. This CDR3 spans 15 amino acids. V dropped 3 bases and J dropped 10; count of bases not matched to a gene: 9. In DNA, the CDR3 is TGTGCCAGCAGCTATAGGACAGGGACTCGGTCACCCCTCCACTTT. It encodes CASSYRTGTRSPLHF.

This clone was detected a few times. The chain is built from TRBV9 and TRBJ2-2; TRBD2 agrees at 9 bases. J lost 4 bases, V lost 1 base, and 2 bases had no gene match. CDR1 and CDR2 (germline): SGDLS, YYNGEE. The CDR3 length is 15 residues. CDR3 sequence: CASSVLAGSTGELFF. The CDR3 nucleotides read TGTGCCAGCAGCGTACTAGCGGGATCCACCGGGGAGCTGTTTTTT.

This chain uses TRBV2 with TRBJ1-5, with D maybe TRBD1 (6 bases). This CDR3 is 14 amino acids long. Deletions cut 6 bases from V and 5 bases from J, with 14 bases between. The germline V gene has CDR1 SNHLY and CDR2 FYNNEI. This CDR3 is CASSGQTPDQPQHF. CDR3 in DNA: TGTGCCAGCAGCGGACAGACTCCCGATCAGCCCCAGCATTTT.

The CDR3 loop is CASSPFQGRDEKLFF. The DNA for the CDR3 is TGTGCCAGCAGTCCCTTTCAGGGGAGGGATGAAAAACTGTTTTTT. The rearrangement links TRBV6-1 to TRBJ1-4; D possibly corresponds to TRBD1 (6 bases). This CDR3 comprises 15 residues. The V gene's germline CDR1 is MNHNS and CDR2 SASEGT. V lost 5 bases and J lost 6, with 16 bases in between.

This clone appeared a few times. The CDR3 DNA reads TGTGCCAGCAGCTTAGAGGCGGGGGTCTACAATGAGCAGTTCTTC. Protein product: CASSLEAGVYNEQFF. V is TRBV7-8 and J is TRBJ2-1; 7 bases are shared with TRBD2. The V gene's germline CDR1 is SGHVS and CDR2 FQNEAQ. The V segment lost 1 base and the J segment 3 bases; nucleotides outside the gene matches: 3. The CDR3 totals 15 residues.

This clone was observed once. The chain uses TRBV6-1 and TRBJ1-1; TRBD1 agrees at 9 bases. This CDR3 has 15 amino acids. Germline V gene data show CDR1 as MNHNS and CDR2 as SASEGT. V lost 5 bases and J lost 2; bases outside the gene matches: 6. CDR3 in amino acids: CASSLTGGDNTEAFF. CDR3 DNA: TGTGCCAGCAGTCTGACAGGGGGGGACAACACTGAAGCTTTCTTT.

The chain joins TRBV2 to TRBJ1-1; TRBD1 aligns across 7 bases. V shed 3 bases and J 1 base; nucleotides not matched to a gene: 2. The CDR3 totals 14 residues. CDR1 SNHLY and CDR2 FYNNEI come from the germline V gene. As DNA, the CDR3 is TGTGCCAGCAGTGACAGGGGGAAGAACACTGAAGCTTTCTTT. Protein: CASSDRGKNTEAFF.

To note about this clone: Its ends do not fully match the called genes, so a read error is possible. V is TRBV4-1 and J is TRBJ2-7, with D uncertain. CDR1 is MGHRA, CDR2 YSYEKL, per germline. The CDR3 runs 13 residues. Written as DNA, the CDR3 is TGCGCCAGCAGCCATATAACACAGAACGAGCAGTGCTTC. Protein product: CASSHITQNEQCF.

The genes are TRBV5-1 and TRBJ2-3, with 11 bases that match TRBD2. This CDR3 contains 18 residues. Germline CDR1 and CDR2: SGHRS and YFSETQ. The V gene end was trimmed by 1 base and the J gene end by 3 bases; junction bases not matched to a gene: 10. CDR3 amino acids: CASSLIETSGGLTDTQYF. The CDR3 nucleotides are TGCGCCAGCAGCTTGATCGAAACTAGCGGGGGTTTGACAGATACGCAGTATTTT. The full variable domain, completed using reference TRBV5-1 and TRBJ2-3, is KAGVTQTPRYLIKTRGQQVTLSCSPISGHRSVSWYQQTPGQGLQFLFEYFSETQRNKGNFPGRFSGRQFSNSRSEMNVSTLELGDSALYLCASSLIETSGGLTDTQYFGPGTRLTVL.

V gene TRBV19 combines with J gene TRBJ1-2; maybe TRBD1 (5 bases). The CDR3 consists of 12 residues. CDR1 and CDR2 from the germline V gene are LNHDA and SQIVND (reference sequence). With 7 bases removed from V and 4 bases from J, the gap between germline ends came to 10 bases. This chain's CDR3 is CASTWGFYGYTF. The CDR3 bases are TGTGCCAGTACTTGGGGCTTCTATGGCTACACCTTC.

The rearrangement links TRBV6-1 to TRBJ2-7, with 7 nucleotides matching TRBD1. The junction had 4 bases not matched to a gene; V was cut back by 2 bases and J by 3 bases. This CDR3 comprises 14 residues. The V gene's germline CDR1 is MNHNS and CDR2 SASEGT. The CDR3 DNA follows: TGTGCCAGCAGTGAATTGCGGACAGGCTACGAGCAGTACTTC. It is translated as CASSELRTGYEQYF.

The chain is built from TRBV13 and TRBJ2-7; 7 bases match TRBD1. Trimming cost V 9 bases and J 6 bases; bases outside gene matches: 11. CDR1 and CDR2 from the germline V gene are PRHDT and FYEKMQ (reference sequence). There are 13 residues in the CDR3. The CDR3 nucleotides read TGTGCCAGTAGGGACAGCCTCAGATCCGAGCAGTACTTC. Translation: CASRDSLRSEQYF.

V and J are TRBV19 and TRBJ1-2, with D possibly matching TRBD1 (5 bases). Germline V CDR1 and CDR2: LNHDA, SQIVND (reference sequence). Trimming cost V 5 bases and J 6 bases, with 25 bases left between them. CDR3 size: 17 residues. CDR3: CASSDSGTGEPSDGYTF. CDR3 sequence (DNA): TGTGCCAGTAGTGACTCCGGGACTGGAGAACCGAGTGATGGCTACACCTTC.

This chain links TRBV5-4 with TRBJ2-7; 10 positions agree with TRBD1. This CDR3 is 15 amino acids long. The ends lost 3 bases at V and 6 bases at J; junction bases unmatched: 9. Germline values: CDR1 SGHNT, CDR2 YYREEE (reference sequence). CDR3 DNA sequence: TGTGCCAGCAGCTCAACCGGGACAGGGGTTTTCGAGCAGTACTTC. Translating it yields CASSSTGTGVFEQYF.

V gene TRBV6-5 combines with J gene TRBJ1-2; 12 bases are a match to TRBD1. CDR1 is MNHEY and CDR2 is SVGAGI in the germline V gene. This CDR3 spans 15 amino acids. The junction had 6 bases not matched to a gene; V was cut back by 5 bases and J by 5 bases. The CDR3 DNA reads TGTGCCAGCAGTGGCCGGGACAGGGGGCGGTATGGCTACACCTTC. This translates into CASSGRDRGRYGYTF.

The chain combines TRBV13 with TRBJ1-1; no firm D call. Trimming stripped 2 bases from V and 1 base from J, with 11 bases between. CDR1 PRHDT and CDR2 FYEKMQ come from the germline V gene (reference sequence). The CDR3 contains 15 residues. This CDR3 reads CASSLLQKPNTEAFF. In nucleotides, the CDR3 is TGTGCCAGCAGCTTACTTCAGAAACCGAACACTGAAGCTTTCTTT.

The genes are TRBV29-1 and TRBJ2-7, with 8 bases that match TRBD1. This CDR3 region has 13 residues. Germline CDR1 is SQVTM and CDR2 is ANQGSEA. The V and J ends lost 6 bases and 2 bases, in that order; junction bases with no gene match: 6. The CDR3 DNA reads as TGCAGCGTGGCTACGACAGGGGCCTACGAGCAGTACTTC. It codes for CSVATTGAYEQYF.

This rearrangement joins TRBV7-9 to TRBJ1-1, with 7 bases lining up with TRBD1. Germline V gene data show CDR1 as SEHNR and CDR2 as FQNEAQ (reference sequence). V lost 5 bases, J lost 1 base, and 10 bases stayed unmatched. The CDR3 spans 16 residues. CDR3 in DNA: TGTGCCAGCAGCCAGACAGGGAAACTGGGGAACACTGAAGCTTTCTTT. As protein: CASSQTGKLGNTEAFF.

V is TRBV15 and J is TRBJ2-1, with TRBD1 identical over 10 bases. The CDR3 loop spans 14 amino acids. Germline trimming cut 5 bases from V and 3 bases from J; bases unmatched to any gene: 1. CDR1 LNHNV and CDR2 YYDKDF come from the germline V gene (reference sequence). CDR3 nucleotide sequence: TGTGCCACCAGCGGACAGGGGGACTACAATGAGCAGTTCTTC. Its translation is CATSGQGDYNEQFF.

The CDR3 sequence: CASSLVTSGGGTQYF. The CDR3 nucleotides are TGTGCCAGCAGCTTGGTGACTAGCGGCGGAGGGACGCAGTATTTT. V usage is TRBV5-8 and J usage is TRBJ2-3, with TRBD2 matching 9 bases. The J segment lost 9 bases and the V segment lost 0 bases, leaving 8 bases of the junction unmatched. The CDR3 sequence is 15 residues long. CDR1 SGHTS and CDR2 YDEGEE come from the germline V gene.

This sequence joins TRBV5-1 and TRBJ1-1; D ambiguous. V lost 5 bases and J 5 bases, leaving 19 bases between the germline ends. Germline loops: CDR1 SGHRS, CDR2 YFSETQ. The length of the CDR3 is 15 residues. CDR3 amino acids: CASSSEALGGTEAFF. The DNA for the CDR3 is TGCGCCAGCAGTTCCGAAGCCCTGGGAGGGACTGAAGCTTTCTTT.

The V gene is TRBV2, the J gene TRBJ1-2; no clear D gene. V was trimmed by 3 bases and J by 4 bases, leaving 12 bases between them. This CDR3 has 14 residues. Germline lookup yields CDR1 SNHLY and CDR2 FYNNEI. CDR3 residues: CASSESGHTYGYTF. Written as DNA, the CDR3 is TGTGCCAGCAGTGAGAGTGGGCATACCTATGGCTACACCTTC.

The CDR3 is CASSGSNRGPYEQYF. The CDR3 nucleotides read TGTGCCAGCAGTGGGAGCAACAGGGGACCCTACGAGCAGTACTTC. The chain carries TRBV2 and TRBJ2-7, with TRBD1 matching over 7 bases. V lost 4 bases, J lost 2 bases, and 8 bases stayed unmatched. The CDR3 loop spans 15 amino acids. CDR1 is SNHLY and CDR2 is FYNNEI in the germline V gene.

The V and J genes are TRBV5-1 and TRBJ2-1; no reliable D call. This CDR3 has 15 residues. With 2 bases removed from V and 0 bases from J, the gap between germline ends came to 9 bases. In germline, CDR1 is SGHRS, CDR2 YFSETQ. The CDR3 loop is CASSLLPGSYNEQFF. The DNA for the CDR3 is TGCGCCAGCAGCTTACTTCCTGGCTCCTACAATGAGCAGTTCTTC.